This TCR beta chain was retrieved from a study of T cell repertoires in cytomegalovirus infection. Study-level background: Used in the study were CMV epitopes, some recently identified and HLA-C-restricted, others well-studied and HLA-B-restricted. A matching HLA type, together with CMV infection, was signaled by public TCR beta signatures.

TCRdb called the reads again in MiXCR, with one record for every CDR3 protein. The profile covers roughly 78,000 distinct CDR3 sequences, with approximately 40% appearing a single time and approximately 93% taken by the ten largest. V was trimmed by 1 base and J by 5 bases, leaving 21 bases between them. CDR1 and CDR2 from the germline V gene are MNHEY and SMNVEV (reference sequence). The CDR3 sequence is 18 residues long. This clonotype came up a few times. Its antigen remains unidentified. Study-wide points: HLA-C-restricted, CMV-specific TCR beta clonotypes were dominant ex vivo.

The chain recombines TRBV27 with TRBJ1-5; D may be TRBD1 (5 bases). Sequenced here: CD8+ T cells from cultured PBMCs, sampled from culture after CMV antigen stimulation. This TCR came from a human donor in good health (CMV status not recorded). Some clones in this sample may be carry-over from other donors' samples. CDR3 protein: CASSLFGNLYGADQPQHF. The CDR3 DNA is TGTGCCAGCAGTTTATTCGGAAACCTCTATGGGGCAGATCAGCCCCAGCATTTT.